This T cell receptor (beta chain) was captured in a study of T cell repertoires in cytomegalovirus infection. General study points: Summed public TCR beta family frequency identified CMV carriers bearing the relevant HLA. HLA-C-restricted CMV clonotypes gave the most frequent clonotype in two of eight donors.

TCRdb re-called the reads with MiXCR, one entry per CDR3 protein. The sample includes approximately 910,000 distinct CDR3 sequences, around 30% of them seen just once. This clonotype was observed a few times. Antigen unknown. V was cut by 0 bases and J by 3 bases, with 8 bases left in between. CDR1 is MGHRA and CDR2 is YSYEKL in the germline V gene. There are 14 residues in the CDR3. The chain links TRBV4-1 to TRBJ1-1; D might be TRBD1 (5 bases). This receptor was identified in a human donor in good health (CMV status not recorded). Some clones in this sample may be carry-over from other donors' samples. The source was cultured CD8+ T cells from PBMCs, collected from culture after CMV antigen stimulation. In DNA, the CDR3 is TGCGCCAGCAGCCAAGAAGCAGGGTACACTGAAGCTTTCTTT. Protein sequence: CASSQEAGYTEAFF.